One and the same sample provided the 3 T cell receptor beta chains below, sequenced in a study of T cell responses to AZD1222 COVID-19 vaccine. Data came from immunoSEQ multiplex PCR; TCRdb stores just in-frame clones and leaves some out. The sample lists about 83,000 clones, less than 95% occurring once. The sample was peripheral blood, taken 28 days after the second AZD1222 dose. The receptors shown here come from an adult who received the AZD1222 COVID-19 vaccine.

This clone was seen just once. V gene TRBV28 combines with J gene TRBJ1-4, with 11 bases fitting TRBD1. CDR1 MDHEN and CDR2 SYDVKM come from the germline V gene. Trimming took 3 bases from V and 7 from J; bases not matched to a gene: 4. This CDR3 is built from 15 residues. The chain's CDR3 is CASSLGGTGGEKLFF. CDR3 DNA: TGTGCCAGCAGTTTGGGAGGGACAGGGGGTGAAAAACTGTTTTTT.

This clone was recorded once. J is TRBJ1-2 and V is TRBV2, with D perhaps TRBD1 (6 bases). CDR1 and CDR2 from the germline V gene are SNHLY and FYNNEI. This CDR3 is 15 amino acids long. Trimming took off 2 bases at V and 5 bases at J, with 15 bases between the two ends. This CDR3 is CASSETGARGYGYTF. CDR3 nucleotides: TGTGCCAGCAGTGAAACGGGGGCGCGGGGTTATGGCTACACCTTC.

CDR3 sequence reads: CASSRGRTMNTEAFF. The DNA for the CDR3 is TGTGCCAGCAGCCGGGGGAGGACCATGAACACTGAAGCTTTCTTT. This chain connects TRBV4-2 to TRBJ1-1; TRBD1 is a possible D gene (5 bases). This CDR3 comprises 15 residues. V was pared by 4 bases and J by 0 bases, with 12 bases between. Germline V gene lookup returns CDR1 LGHNA and CDR2 YNFKEQ.